These T cell receptor beta chains were read from a single sample in a study of lymphopenia after photon versus proton radiotherapy. Assay used: immunoSEQ multiplex PCR; TCRdb lists only in-frame clones, some missing. This sample has over 5,500 clones, with approximately 93% found just once. The sample here was peripheral blood, taken from a patient treated with photon-based radiotherapy. These receptor sequences come from a man aged 55 to 70 with cholangiocarcinoma. The CDR3 runs from the conserved cysteine through the conserved F or W. Fields, in order: D gene, J gene, V gene, clone size, CDR3 DNA, CDR3 protein. The D gene is left open where the match is weak. Clone size is stated in some rows and not others, as once, few, many or a class when expanded.

d_gene: TRBD2
j_gene: TRBJ2-5
v_gene: TRBV11-3
abundance: few
CDR3nt: TGTGCCAGCAGCCGCGGGCTAGCGGACAAAGAGACCCAGTACTTC
CDR3aa: CASSRGLADKETQYF

d_gene: -
j_gene: TRBJ2-7
v_gene: TRBV5-1
abundance: -
CDR3nt: TGCGCCAGCAGCGCCCCGACTAGTGCCGGTGTCGAGCAGTACTTC
CDR3aa: CASSAPTSAGVEQYF

d_gene: TRBD2
j_gene: TRBJ2-3
v_gene: TRBV14
abundance: -
CDR3nt: TGTGCCAGCAGCCAAGAACTAGCGGGTATCACAGATACGCAGTATTTT
CDR3aa: CASSQELAGITDTQYF

d_gene: TRBD2
j_gene: TRBJ2-1
v_gene: TRBV19
abundance: -
CDR3nt: TGTGCCAGTAGTATACTAGCGGGGAATGAGCAGTTCTTC
CDR3aa: CASSILAGNEQFF

d_gene: TRBD1
j_gene: TRBJ1-6
v_gene: TRBV2
abundance: -
CDR3nt: TGTGCCAGCAATATCGGGACAGGGCTTTCACCCCTCCACTTT
CDR3aa: CASNIGTGLSPLHF

d_gene: -
j_gene: TRBJ1-1
v_gene: TRBV2
abundance: -
CDR3nt: TGTGCCAGCAGTGAAGGTTATAAAGCTTTCTTT
CDR3aa: CASSEGYKAFF

d_gene: -
j_gene: TRBJ2-3
v_gene: TRBV27
abundance: -
CDR3nt: TGTGCCAGCAGTTCCAGCCCCTACACAGATACGCAGTATTTT
CDR3aa: CASSSSPYTDTQYF

d_gene: -
j_gene: TRBJ1-1
v_gene: TRBV18
abundance: -
CDR3nt: TGTGCCAGCTCACCACAAAACGGGAAGAACACTGAAGCTTTCTTT
CDR3aa: CASSPQNGKNTEAFF

d_gene: TRBD1
j_gene: TRBJ2-2
v_gene: TRBV19
abundance: -
CDR3nt: TGTGCCAGTACTACGACAGGGAGCGGGGAGCTGTTTTTT
CDR3aa: CASTTTGSGELFF

d_gene: -
j_gene: TRBJ2-7
v_gene: TRBV27
abundance: -
CDR3nt: TGTGCCAGCATAGGAATTAGCGGTCTTACCTACGAGCAGTACTTC
CDR3aa: CASIGISGLTYEQYF

d_gene: -
j_gene: TRBJ2-4
v_gene: TRBV7-2
abundance: -
CDR3nt: TGTGCCAGCAGCTTAGACAGAATACTAGCCAAAAACATTCAGTACTTC
CDR3aa: CASSLDRILAKNIQYF

d_gene: TRBD1
j_gene: TRBJ2-7
v_gene: TRBV19
abundance: -
CDR3nt: TGTGCCAGTAGTATCACCTCCGGGACAGGGGGAGCCGAGCAGTACTTC
CDR3aa: CASSITSGTGGAEQYF

d_gene: -
j_gene: TRBJ2-7
v_gene: TRBV6-6
abundance: -
CDR3nt: TGTGCCAGCAGGTTTGCCAGGGGCCTCCCCGAGCAGTACTTC
CDR3aa: CASRFARGLPEQYF

d_gene: TRBD2
j_gene: TRBJ2-3
v_gene: TRBV27
abundance: -
CDR3nt: TGTGCCAGCAGTTTGACTCTGCGGCGGGAGGGCTATGGCGGCACAGATACGCAGTATTTT
CDR3aa: CASSLTLRREGYGGTDTQYF

d_gene: TRBD2
j_gene: TRBJ2-1
v_gene: TRBV7-2
abundance: -
CDR3nt: TGTGCCAGCAGCACTACTAGCGGGGCTTACAATGAGCAGTTCTTC
CDR3aa: CASSTTSGAYNEQFF

d_gene: TRBD1
j_gene: TRBJ1-1
v_gene: TRBV6-5
abundance: -
CDR3nt: TGTGCCAGCAGTACCCAGGGACAGGGGAACACTGAAGCTTTCTTT
CDR3aa: CASSTQGQGNTEAFF

d_gene: -
j_gene: TRBJ1-4
v_gene: TRBV19
abundance: -
CDR3nt: TGTGCCAGTAGTATAGAGGACGAAAAACTGTTTTTT
CDR3aa: CASSIEDEKLFF

d_gene: -
j_gene: TRBJ2-7
v_gene: TRBV4-1
abundance: -
CDR3nt: TGCGCCAGCAGCCAAGGGGCAGGGTACCCCTACGAGCAGTACTTC
CDR3aa: CASSQGAGYPYEQYF

d_gene: TRBD2
j_gene: TRBJ2-3
v_gene: TRBV7-2
abundance: -
CDR3nt: TGTGCCAGCAGCTTCCGACTAGCGGCTAGCACAGATACGCAGTATTTT
CDR3aa: CASSFRLAASTDTQYF

d_gene: -
j_gene: TRBJ2-2
v_gene: TRBV18
abundance: -
CDR3nt: TGTGCCAGCTCACCCCAGTCCACCGGGGAGCTGTTTTTT
CDR3aa: CASSPQSTGELFF

d_gene: -
j_gene: TRBJ1-3
v_gene: TRBV9
abundance: -
CDR3nt: TGTGCCAGCAGCCCGGCCGGGGTTGGAAACACCATATATTTT
CDR3aa: CASSPAGVGNTIYF

d_gene: TRBD1
j_gene: TRBJ1-2
v_gene: TRBV29-1
abundance: once
CDR3nt: TGCAGCGTTGAACAGGGGGCCTACTATGGCTACACCTTC
CDR3aa: CSVEQGAYYGYTF

d_gene: TRBD1
j_gene: TRBJ1-1
v_gene: TRBV28
abundance: -
CDR3nt: TGTGCCAGCAGTACAGGGGGGTTGAGGAACACTGAAGCTTTCTTT
CDR3aa: CASSTGGLRNTEAFF